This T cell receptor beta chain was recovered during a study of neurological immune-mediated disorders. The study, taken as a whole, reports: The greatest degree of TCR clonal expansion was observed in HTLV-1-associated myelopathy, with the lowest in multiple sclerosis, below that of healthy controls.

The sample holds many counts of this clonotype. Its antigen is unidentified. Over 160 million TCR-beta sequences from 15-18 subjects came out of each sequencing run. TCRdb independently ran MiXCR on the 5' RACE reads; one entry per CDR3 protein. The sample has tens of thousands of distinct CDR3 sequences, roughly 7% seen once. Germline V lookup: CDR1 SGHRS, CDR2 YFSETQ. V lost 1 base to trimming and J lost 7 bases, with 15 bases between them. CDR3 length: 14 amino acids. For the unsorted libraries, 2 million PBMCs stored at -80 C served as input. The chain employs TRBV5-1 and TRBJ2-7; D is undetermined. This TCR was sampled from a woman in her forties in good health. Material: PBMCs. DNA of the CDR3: TGCGCCAGCAGCTTGCGTCCGGGCGGTAGGGAGCAGTACTTC. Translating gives CASSLRPGGREQYF.